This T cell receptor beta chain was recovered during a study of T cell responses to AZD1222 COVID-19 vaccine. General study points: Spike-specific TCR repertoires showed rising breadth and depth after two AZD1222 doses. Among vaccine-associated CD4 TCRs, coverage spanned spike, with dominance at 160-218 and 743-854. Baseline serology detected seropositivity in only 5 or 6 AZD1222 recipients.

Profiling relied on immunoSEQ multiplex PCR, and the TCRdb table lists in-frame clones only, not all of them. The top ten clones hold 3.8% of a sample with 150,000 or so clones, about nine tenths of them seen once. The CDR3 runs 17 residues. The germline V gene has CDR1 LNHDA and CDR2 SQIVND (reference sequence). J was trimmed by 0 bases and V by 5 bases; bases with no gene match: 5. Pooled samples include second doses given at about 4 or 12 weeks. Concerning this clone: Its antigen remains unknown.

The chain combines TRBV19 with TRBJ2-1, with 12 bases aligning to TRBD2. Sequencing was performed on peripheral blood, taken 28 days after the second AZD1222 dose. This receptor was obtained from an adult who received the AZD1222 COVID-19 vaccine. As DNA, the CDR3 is TGTGCCAGTAGTTTACGGACTAGCGGGGACTCCTACAATGAGCAGTTCTTC. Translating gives CASSLRTSGDSYNEQFF. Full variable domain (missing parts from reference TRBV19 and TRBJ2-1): DGGITQSPKYLFRKEGQNVTLSCEQNLNHDAMYWYRQDPGQGLRLIYYSQIVNDFQKGDIAEGYSVSREKKESFPLTVTSAQKNPTAFYLCASSLRTSGDSYNEQFFGPGTRLTVL.